This paragraph reports one TCR beta chain. No antigen is known for it. It has no much larger one-base neighbor in the sample; base qualities were not kept. V and J are truncated by 3 bases and 3 bases respectively, leaving an intervening sequence of 17 bases. The CDR3 contains 16 residues, cysteine and phenylalanine counted. Only the CDR3 region is kept as DNA, spanning 48 bases read in frame from base 1. Per the germline V gene (reference sequence), SGHNT is the CDR1 and YYREEE is the CDR2. The sample is drawn from a study of T cell responses to AZD1222 COVID-19 vaccine (dated by TCRdb to 2020 to 2022). Regarding the research as a whole: AZD1222 recipients with second doses at about 4 weeks or about 12 weeks were pooled, because spike-specific TCR depth and breadth did not differ between schedules. TCR sequencing covered approximately 230 trial participants: about 210 given two doses of AZD1222 and approximately 26 given two doses of MenACWY control vaccine. Enrollment into the trials was organized by age into subgroups of 18-55, 56-69 and 70-plus years, and those subgroups contained 148, 28 and 57 TCR-sequenced participants, respectively.

The CDR3 regions of human TCRbeta chains were subjected to immunosequencing. Under the source paper's analysis protocol: Repertoire TCRs were checked for matches against a reference library of SARS-CoV-2-specific TCRs that had been generated using the MIRA antigen-specificity platform. Breadth meant the fraction of unique TCRs that were SARS-CoV-2-associated, whereas depth meant the fraction of total T cells that were SARS-CoV-2-associated. Each spike-specific TCR was assigned to its reactive spike region and to a CD4 or CD8 class using the MIRA data. Log10-transformed breadth and depth values were compared by one-way ANOVA with Sidak's multiple comparisons tests. TCRdb retrieved this table from immuneACCESS and kept in-frame rearrangements only. Not all clones are present; in checked studies, unresolved V genes account for under half, and no reason is known for the remainder. That table is the source of V, J and clone size, and D and trimming were worked out from the DNA. For this sample the table gives about 100,000 clones, of which around 90% were detected only once. The top ten clones comprise 16% of the sample.

Overall study results and their limits: The whole spike protein was spanned by vaccine-associated CD4 TCRs, and dominant responses were seen in regions 160-218 and 743-854. Reportedly, close to half of the unique spike-specific TCRs recognized epitopes lying outside the regions that are mutated in the B.1.351 and B.1.1.7 variants. Because no day 14 peak-response samples were available, the repertoires could be characterized only after the peak T cell response. Only a handful of AZD1222 recipients were SARS-CoV-2 seropositive at baseline, limiting conclusions about previously exposed vaccinees. A significant rise in spike-specific TCR breadth and depth was observed after two AZD1222 doses relative to day 0 and relative to MenACWY recipients. Participants were mostly white British and included more females than males, and it was suggested by the authors that clonal diversity may have been underestimated. In the small 56-69-year group, the increase in depth fell short of significance, most likely because of low power.

What the time point label conveys for this sample: baseline before first vaccination. Vaccinee samples were obtained from the UK trials COV001 and COV002, which included a single-blind randomized controlled phase 2/3 trial of AZD1222 (ChAdOx1 nCoV-19) in healthy adults. For TCRbeta chain sequencing, PBMC samples were collected from trial participants at day 0 and at day 28 after the second dose. The receptor chain draws on TRBV5-4 and TRBJ2-3, and possibly TRBD2, on 6 matching bases. This TCR came from an adult in good health. This sample comprised peripheral blood, obtained on day 0 of AZD1222 vaccination. The sequenced DNA is TGTGCCAGCAGCTGGGGGGTTAGCGGTGGTACAGATACGCAGTATTTT. The resulting protein is CASSWGVSGGTDTQYF.